A single count supports the clone carrying this T cell receptor beta chain. What it binds is not known. Libraries were prepared by immunoSEQ multiplex PCR; TCRdb keeps only in-frame clonotypes and omits some of them. This table holds about 34,000 clones, about four fifths found once. This entry is derived from a study of T cells in narcolepsy. As for the study in general: Enrolled donors included narcolepsy type 1 or type 2 patients and healthy controls. Whole-study results and caveats: Same-patient CSF and blood CD4+ T cell clonotypes included HCRT-specific and TRIB2-specific autoreactive ones. In some patient and control memory CD4+ samples, autoreactive clones were absent. Blood of same and different patients, but not healthy controls, reportedly held recurring autoreactive clonotypes.

Sequencing used memory (CD45RA-) CD4+ T cells from blood. The receptor was derived from a human donor in good health.

CDR3 sequence: CASTPVDRDSYGYTF. The CDR3 coding sequence is TGTGCCAGCACCCCCGTGGATCGGGACAGCTATGGCTACACCTTC. The gene calls are TRBV7-8 and TRBJ1-2; 7 nucleotides line up with TRBD1. Germline CDR1 SGHVS, CDR2 FQNEAQ. V trimming: 7 bases; J trimming: 4 bases; junction bases outside the gene matches: 12. This CDR3 spans 15 amino acids.